This TCR beta chain originates from a study of response to subunit inactivated influenza vaccine. Study-wide results and caveats: That few new T cells are recruited by each seasonal influenza vaccination was the authors' suggestion.

In the case of this clonotype: Its antigen remains unknown.

The CDR3 has 14 amino acids. The J segment lost 4 bases and the V segment lost 5 bases, leaving 5 bases of the junction unmatched. Germline V gene data show CDR1 as DFQATT and CDR2 as SNEGSKA (reference sequence). TCRdb re-called the RT-PCR reads through MiXCR, storing one row per CDR3 protein. The sample yields more than 700,000 distinct CDR3 sequences, around 21% seen once. The sequenced sample was PBMCs from blood, obtained 5 to 6 days after vaccination. The sequence was collected from a man aged 50 to 59 who received an inactivated influenza vaccine. The chain recombines TRBV20-1 with TRBJ2-1; 10 positions agree with TRBD2. Here the CDR3 reads CSAGIAGGYNEQFF. CDR3 bases: TGCAGTGCTGGTATAGCGGGAGGATACAATGAGCAGTTCTTC.